What follows are 9 T cell receptor beta chains derived from one specimen sequenced in a study of beta chain features in type 1 diabetes. What these receptors recognize is not known. Isolated RNA was reverse transcribed in full, so expressed TCRB transcripts were sequenced. TCRdb's table, derived via immunoSEQ multiplex PCR, lists solely in-frame clones and lacks some. Seen here are hundreds of thousands of clones, roughly an eighth observed once, and the top ten hold less than 0.04%. General study findings and limits: Significant though moderate, a shortening of TCRB CDR3s appeared in all four CD4+ subsets of Type 1 diabetes patients.

The sample consisted of naive CD4+ T cells from blood. The receptors originated from a man between 18 and 29 years old with type 1 diabetes.

Details on this clone: The identical CDR3 is also encoded by other nucleotide sequences in the sample. The rearrangement joins TRBV20-1 to TRBJ1-2; D ambiguous. V lost 3 bases and J lost 3, with 2 bases in between. CDR1 and CDR2 from the germline V gene are DFQATT and SNEGSKA (reference sequence). The CDR3 sequence is 10 residues long. CDR3 DNA sequence: TGCAGTGCTAGCGACTATGGCTACACCTTC. It yields the protein CSASDYGYTF.

This clone was counted only a few times. The chain is built from TRBV13 and TRBJ2-7; D is undetermined. This CDR3 has 13 amino acids. CDR1 is PRHDT and CDR2 is FYEKMQ in the germline V gene (reference sequence). V lost 5 bases, J lost 4 bases, and 12 bases lay in between. For the CDR3, the DNA is TGTGCCAGCAGCCCCCGAAGGGTATACGAGCAGTACTTC. Its translation is CASSPRRVYEQYF. The complete variable domain, with remaining parts taken from reference TRBV13 and TRBJ2-7, reads AAGVIQSPRHLIKEKRETATLKCYPIPRHDTVYWYQQGPGQDPQFLISFYEKMQSDKGSIPDRFSAQQFSDYHSELNMSSLELGDSALYFCASSPRRVYEQYFGPGTRLTVT.

The V and J genes are TRBV29-1 and TRBJ1-4; 11 bases line up with TRBD1. The CDR3 has 13 residues. V lost 6 bases to trimming and J lost 8 bases; unmatched junction nucleotides: 5. CDR1 is SQVTM and CDR2 is ANQGSEA in the germline V gene. CDR3 loop: CSVDRGHGEKLFF. In DNA form, the CDR3 reads TGCAGCGTGGACAGGGGGCATGGGGAAAAACTGTTTTTT.

CDR3 residues: CASSLGPHTGGPEVDTQYF. CDR3 nucleotides: TGTGCCAGCAGCTTAGGGCCCCATACGGGGGGGCCCGAGGTAGATACGCAGTATTTT. The chain is built from TRBV5-4 and TRBJ2-3; 8 bases match TRBD2. Looked up from germline, CDR1 is SGHNT and CDR2 is YYREEE (reference sequence). V lost 2 bases, J lost 5 bases, and 19 bases stayed unmatched. This CDR3 is 19 amino acids long.

The sample holds a few counts of this clone. The chain uses TRBV9 and TRBJ2-5; D not resolved. Germline V gene sequence: CDR1 SGDLS, CDR2 YYNGEE. V lost 0 bases and J 3 bases, leaving 6 bases between the germline ends. The CDR3 runs 13 residues. The DNA for the CDR3 is TGTGCCAGCAGCGTAGATTGGGAAGAGACCCAGTACTTC. This encodes CASSVDWEETQYF.

In its sample, this clone was seen a few times. J is TRBJ1-1 and V is TRBV2, with D possibly being TRBD1 (6 bases). V dropped 5 bases and J dropped 2 bases, with 12 bases sitting between them. Germline CDR1 is SNHLY and CDR2 is FYNNEI. The CDR3 runs to 14 residues. This CDR3 is CASSIGGQNTEAFF. The DNA of the CDR3 is TGTGCCAGCAGTATCGGGGGACAAAACACTGAAGCTTTCTTT.

The chain has TRBV29-1 and TRBJ2-5; D is perhaps TRBD2 (5 bases). The end of the DNA fits TRBJ2-7 better, so the J call may be wrong. The CDR3 is 10 residues long. Germline CDR1 reads SQVTM; CDR2 reads ANQGSEA. Here the CDR3 DNA reads TGCAGCCCCCACGGGATCGAGCAGTACTTC. It encodes CSPHGIEQYF.

The chain couples TRBV20-1 to TRBJ1-1; TRBD1 might be the D (5 bases). There are 11 residues in the CDR3. Between the trimmed V and J ends, which lost 2 bases and 11 bases, there was a span of 12 bases. CDR1 is DFQATT and CDR2 is SNEGSKA in the germline V gene (reference sequence). The CDR3 coding sequence is TGCAGTGCTAGACAGGGCCCAAATGCTTTCTTT. Residues: CSARQGPNAFF.

The chain is built from TRBV30 and TRBJ2-7, with D perhaps TRBD1 (6 bases). The germline V and J ends were trimmed by 4 bases and 4 bases, with 11 bases remaining between them. This CDR3 is 12 amino acids long. CDR1 GTSNPN and CDR2 SVGIG come from the germline V gene (reference sequence). The CDR3 DNA sequence: TGTGCCTGGAACAGGGACGGGTACGAGCAGTACTTC. Encoded protein: CAWNRDGYEQYF.